This T cell receptor (beta chain) was retrieved from a study of T cells in Graves' hyperthyroidism and ophthalmopathy. Study results and caveats: Blood also held most thyroid clonotypes expanded beyond 0.001.

It was uncontrolled infection, other autoimmune disease, pregnancy or lactation that excluded patients. This CDR3 comprises 15 residues. Germline CDR1 is KGHDR and CDR2 is SFDVKD. V lost 2 bases and J 2 bases, leaving 8 bases between the germline ends. Details on this clonotype: Its cognate antigen is unknown.

From RNA transcripts, TCR beta CDR3 regions were amplified. A set of HTBI primers served as the primers for a first-round RT-PCR of the TCR CDR3. TCRdb reprocessed the multiplex PCR reads via MiXCR and lists one record per CDR3 protein. Of roughly 580,000 distinct CDR3 sequences listed, roughly 50% were seen once; the top ten hold roughly 8.2%. The material sequenced was peripheral blood or thyroid tissue (not recorded which). The chain has TRBV24-1 and TRBJ2-2, with D possibly TRBD1 on 6 matching bases. The clonotype was recovered from a woman aged 18-29 years with Graves' hyperthyroidism. DNA of the CDR3: TGTGCCACCAGTGATTACAGGGAAAACACCGGGGAGCTGTTTTTT. Protein: CATSDYRENTGELFF.